These 2 T cell receptor beta chains share one sample of origin, sequenced in a study of blood T cells in healthy people across ages. Then a second PCR, running roughly 7 to 12 cycles, was carried out with a sample-barcoded 5' primer and a J-beta primer mix. One entry per CDR3 protein results from TCRdb running MiXCR on the 5' RACE reads. The sample carries about 690,000 distinct CDR3 sequences, 35% to 50% recorded once. The sample consisted of blood. The receptors stem from a man aged 80 or over in good health.

V is TRBV20-1 and J is TRBJ2-1; 9 bases match TRBD2. The CDR3 spans 15 residues. Germline V lookup: CDR1 DFQATT, CDR2 SNEGSKA (reference sequence). The V segment lost 0 bases and the J segment 5 bases; nucleotides outside the gene matches: 5. For the CDR3, the DNA is TGCAGTGCTAGAGATCCGGCGGGGGGGAACAATGAGCAGTTCTTC. Encoded protein: CSARDPAGGNNEQFF.

With regard to this clonotype: A much larger clone differs by one base, so this may be a read error. The chain has TRBV7-2 and TRBJ1-5; D is unresolved. The CDR3 sequence is 12 residues long. The germline gives CDR1 SGHTA, CDR2 FQGNSA. V was trimmed by 1 base and J by 3 bases, leaving 1 base between them. CDR3 nucleotides: TGTACCAGCAGCTTAGACAATCAGCCCCAGCATTTT. Amino acid sequence: CTSSLDNQPQHF.